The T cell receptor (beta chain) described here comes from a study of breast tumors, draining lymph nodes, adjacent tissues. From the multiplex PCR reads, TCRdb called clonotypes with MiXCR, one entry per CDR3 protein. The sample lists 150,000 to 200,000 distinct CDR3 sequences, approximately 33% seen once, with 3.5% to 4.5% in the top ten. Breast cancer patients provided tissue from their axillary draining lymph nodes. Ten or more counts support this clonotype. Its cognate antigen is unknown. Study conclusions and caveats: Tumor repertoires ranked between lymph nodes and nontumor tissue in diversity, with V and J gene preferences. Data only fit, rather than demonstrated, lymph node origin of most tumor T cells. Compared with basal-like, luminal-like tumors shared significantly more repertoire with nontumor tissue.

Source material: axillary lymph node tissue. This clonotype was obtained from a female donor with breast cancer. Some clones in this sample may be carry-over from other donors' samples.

The CDR3 sequence is CASSKGLNGYTF. The CDR3 DNA reads TGTGCCAGCAGTAAGGGATTGAATGGCTACACCTTC. The chain recombines TRBV12-3 or TRBV12-4 with TRBJ1-2, with D hard to call. CDR3 length: 12 residues. Trimming removed 5 bases at V and 6 bases at J, with 10 bases between.